This TCR beta chain is drawn from a study of cytomegalovirus exposure and HLA in healthy donors. Findings of the study overall: Presence/absence results assume similar sequencing depth per donor, which may not hold. A missense variant in DCLRE1C was later tied to TCR beta V- and J-gene trimming.

It was with 60 Vbeta and 13 Jbeta primers that the PCR ran. TCRdb's table, derived via immunoSEQ multiplex PCR, lists solely in-frame clones and lacks some. The sample lists approximately 190,000 clones, more than 60% occurring once. For this clone: Its matching antigen is unknown.

Sequencing was done on a sample of PBMCs. This sequence was found in a woman aged 30 to 39 in good health and CMV-seropositive.

The CDR3 is CASSLGAGEQFF. In nucleotides, the CDR3 is TGTGCCAGCAGCCTAGGGGCTGGCGAGCAGTTCTTC. The chain joins TRBV6-5 to TRBJ2-1; TRBD1 might be the D (5 bases). V gave up 6 bases and J gave up 10 bases, with 13 bases separating them. This CDR3 comprises 12 residues. The germline gives CDR1 MNHEY, CDR2 SVGAGI.